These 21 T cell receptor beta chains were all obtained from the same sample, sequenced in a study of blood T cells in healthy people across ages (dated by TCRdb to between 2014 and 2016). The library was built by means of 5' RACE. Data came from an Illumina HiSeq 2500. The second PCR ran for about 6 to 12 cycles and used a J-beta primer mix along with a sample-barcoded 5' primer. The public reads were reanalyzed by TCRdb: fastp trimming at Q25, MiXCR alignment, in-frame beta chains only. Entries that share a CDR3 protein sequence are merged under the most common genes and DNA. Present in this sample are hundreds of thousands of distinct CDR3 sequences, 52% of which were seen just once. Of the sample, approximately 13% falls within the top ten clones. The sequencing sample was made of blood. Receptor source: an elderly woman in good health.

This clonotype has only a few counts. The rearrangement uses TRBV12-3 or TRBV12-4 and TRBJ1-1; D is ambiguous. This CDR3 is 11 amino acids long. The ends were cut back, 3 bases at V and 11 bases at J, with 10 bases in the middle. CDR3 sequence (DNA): TGTGCCAGCAGTTTTGGGCAGATGGCTTTCTTT. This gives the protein CASSFGQMAFF.

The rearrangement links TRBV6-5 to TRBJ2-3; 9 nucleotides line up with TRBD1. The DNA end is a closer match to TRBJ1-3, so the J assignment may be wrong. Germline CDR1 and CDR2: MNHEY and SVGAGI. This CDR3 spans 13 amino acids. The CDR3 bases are TGTGCCAGCAGTTACTCCTCGGGACAGGGCATATATTTT. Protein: CASSYSSGQGIYF.

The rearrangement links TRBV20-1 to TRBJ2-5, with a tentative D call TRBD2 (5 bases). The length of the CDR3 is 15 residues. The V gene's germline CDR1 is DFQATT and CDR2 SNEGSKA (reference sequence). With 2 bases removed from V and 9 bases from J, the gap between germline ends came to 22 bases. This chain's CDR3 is CSARPPSDYKRSQYF. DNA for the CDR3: TGCAGTGCTAGACCCCCGAGCGACTACAAGAGATCCCAGTACTTC.

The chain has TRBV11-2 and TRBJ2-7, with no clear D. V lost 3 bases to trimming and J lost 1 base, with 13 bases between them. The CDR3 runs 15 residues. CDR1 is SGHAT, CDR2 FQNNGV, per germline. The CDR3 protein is CASSFYQMTSYEQYF. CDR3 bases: TGTGCCAGCAGCTTTTATCAGATGACATCCTACGAGCAGTACTTC.

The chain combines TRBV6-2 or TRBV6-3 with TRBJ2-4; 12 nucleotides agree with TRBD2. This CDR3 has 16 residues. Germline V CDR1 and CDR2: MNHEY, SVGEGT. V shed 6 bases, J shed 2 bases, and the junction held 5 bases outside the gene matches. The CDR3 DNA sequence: TGTGCCAGCAGCACCGGACTAGCGGGATCCAAAAACATTCAGTACTTC. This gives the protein CASSTGLAGSKNIQYF.

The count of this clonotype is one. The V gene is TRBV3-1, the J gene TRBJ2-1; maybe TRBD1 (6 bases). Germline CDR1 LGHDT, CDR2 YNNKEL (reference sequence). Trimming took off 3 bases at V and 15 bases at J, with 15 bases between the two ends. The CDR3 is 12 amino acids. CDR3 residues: CASSHRGDIPFF. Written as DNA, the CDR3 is TGTGCCAGCAGCCACAGGGGAGATATTCCGTTCTTC.

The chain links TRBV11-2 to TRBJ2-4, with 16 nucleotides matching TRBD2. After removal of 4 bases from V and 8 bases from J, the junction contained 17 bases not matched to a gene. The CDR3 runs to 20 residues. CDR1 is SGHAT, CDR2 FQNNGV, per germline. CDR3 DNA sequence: TGTGCCAGCAGCTCCGGGGGACTAGCGGGGGGGAACAGTCCGAGATACATTCAGTACTTC. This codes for CASSSGGLAGGNSPRYIQYF.

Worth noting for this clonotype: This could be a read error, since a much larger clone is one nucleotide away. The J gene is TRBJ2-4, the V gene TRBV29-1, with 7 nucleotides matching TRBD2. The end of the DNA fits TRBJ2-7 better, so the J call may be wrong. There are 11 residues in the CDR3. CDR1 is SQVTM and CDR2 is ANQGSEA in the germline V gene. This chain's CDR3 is CGAGTNYEQYF. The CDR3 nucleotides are TGCGGCGCTGGGACTAATTACGAGCAGTACTTC.

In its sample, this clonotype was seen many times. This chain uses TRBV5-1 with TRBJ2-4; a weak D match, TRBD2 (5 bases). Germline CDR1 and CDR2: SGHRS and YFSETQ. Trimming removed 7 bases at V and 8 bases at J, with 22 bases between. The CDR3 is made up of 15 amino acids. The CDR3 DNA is TGCGCCAGCGCCAGCGGACCTCGAAAGCTGGACATTCAGTACTTC. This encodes CASASGPRKLDIQYF. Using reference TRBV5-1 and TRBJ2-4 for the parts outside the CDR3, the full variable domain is KAGVTQTPRYLIKTRGQQVTLSCSPISGHRSVSWYQQTPGQGLQFLFEYFSETQRNKGNFPGRFSGRQFSNSRSEMNVSTLELGDSALYLCASASGPRKLDIQYFGAGTRLSVL.

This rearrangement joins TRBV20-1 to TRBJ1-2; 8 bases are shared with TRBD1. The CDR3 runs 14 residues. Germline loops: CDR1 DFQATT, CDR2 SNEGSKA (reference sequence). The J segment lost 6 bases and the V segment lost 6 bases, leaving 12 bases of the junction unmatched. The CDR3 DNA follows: TGCAGTGCCAATCGACTCGGACAGGGAGATGGCTACACCTTC. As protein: CSANRLGQGDGYTF.

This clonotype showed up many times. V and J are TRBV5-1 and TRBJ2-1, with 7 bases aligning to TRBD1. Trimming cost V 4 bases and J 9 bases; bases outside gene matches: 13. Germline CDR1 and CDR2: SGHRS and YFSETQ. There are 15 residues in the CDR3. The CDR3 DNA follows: TGCGCCAGCAGCCCCTTGGACAGGTTTAGTGGTGAGCAGTTCTTC. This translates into CASSPLDRFSGEQFF.

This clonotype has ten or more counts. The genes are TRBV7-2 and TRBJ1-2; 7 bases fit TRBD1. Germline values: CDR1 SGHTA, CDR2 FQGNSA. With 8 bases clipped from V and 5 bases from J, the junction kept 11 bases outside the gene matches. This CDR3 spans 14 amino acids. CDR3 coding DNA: TGTGCCAGCCGGGCCGGGACAGAGTCTTATGGCTACACCTTC. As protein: CASRAGTESYGYTF.

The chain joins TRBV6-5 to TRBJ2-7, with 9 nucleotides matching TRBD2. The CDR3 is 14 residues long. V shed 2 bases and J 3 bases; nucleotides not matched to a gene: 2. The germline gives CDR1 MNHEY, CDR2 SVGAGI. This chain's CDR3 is CASSYGAGGYEQYF. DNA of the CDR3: TGTGCCAGCAGTTACGGAGCGGGGGGCTACGAGCAGTACTTC.

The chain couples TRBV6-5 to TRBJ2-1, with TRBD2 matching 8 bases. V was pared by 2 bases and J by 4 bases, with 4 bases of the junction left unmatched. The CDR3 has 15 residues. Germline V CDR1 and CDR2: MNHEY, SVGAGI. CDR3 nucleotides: TGTGCCAGCAGTTACGGGATAGCGGGATACAATGAGCAGTTCTTC. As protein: CASSYGIAGYNEQFF.

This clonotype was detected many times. The CDR3 loop reads CASIPRAQPQHF. The DNA of the CDR3 is TGTGCCAGCATCCCACGGGCTCAGCCCCAGCATTTT. V usage is TRBV27 and J usage is TRBJ1-5; D is uncertain. Germline assignment: CDR1 MNHEY and CDR2 SMNVEV (reference sequence). This CDR3 has 12 amino acids. Deletions cut 7 bases from V and 6 bases from J, with 10 bases between.

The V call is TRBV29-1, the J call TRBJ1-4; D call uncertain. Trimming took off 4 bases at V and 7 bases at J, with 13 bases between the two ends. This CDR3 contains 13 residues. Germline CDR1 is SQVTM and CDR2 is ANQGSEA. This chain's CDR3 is CSVGWGSGEKLFF. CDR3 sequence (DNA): TGCAGCGTTGGATGGGGAAGCGGTGAAAAACTGTTTTTT.

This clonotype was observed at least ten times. CDR3 sequence reads: CSAGQGGGDTQYF. DNA of the CDR3: TGCAGCGCCGGACAGGGGGGTGGAGATACGCAGTATTTT. The chain recombines TRBV29-1 with TRBJ2-3; TRBD1 aligns across 10 bases. This CDR3 has 13 amino acids. CDR1 and CDR2 (germline): SQVTM, ANQGSEA. After removal of 7 bases from V and 5 bases from J, the junction contained 6 bases not matched to a gene.

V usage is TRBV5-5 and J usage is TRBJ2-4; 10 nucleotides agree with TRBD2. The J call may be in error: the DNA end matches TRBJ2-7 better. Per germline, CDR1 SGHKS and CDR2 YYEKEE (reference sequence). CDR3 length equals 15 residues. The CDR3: CASSLASGSVYEQYF. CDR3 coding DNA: TGTGCCAGCAGCTTGGCTAGCGGGAGTGTCTACGAGCAGTACTTC.

The CDR3 nucleotides read TGTGCCTGGAGTCCCCGACCGGGGCGCAATCAGCCCCAGCATTTT. Amino acid sequence: CAWSPRPGRNQPQHF. This chain links TRBV30 with TRBJ1-5, with TRBD1 as a possible D gene (5 bases). Germline loops: CDR1 GTSNPN, CDR2 SVGIG (reference sequence). The germline V and J ends were trimmed by 2 bases and 2 bases, with 13 bases remaining between them. The CDR3 contains 15 residues.

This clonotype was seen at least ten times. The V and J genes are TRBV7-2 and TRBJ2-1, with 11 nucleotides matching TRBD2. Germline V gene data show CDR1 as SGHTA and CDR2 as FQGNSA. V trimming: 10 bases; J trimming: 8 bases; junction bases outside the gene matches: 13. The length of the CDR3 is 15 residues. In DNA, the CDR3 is TGTGCCATCTCTCAAACCCGGACTAGCGGGCATGAGCAGTTCTTC. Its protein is CAISQTRTSGHEQFF.

The DNA of the CDR3 is TGTGCCAGCAGTTCCGGCTCCTATAATTCACCCCTCCACTTT. Amino acid sequence: CASSSGSYNSPLHF. The chain joins TRBV12-3 or TRBV12-4 to TRBJ1-6; unclear D gene. CDR3 length equals 14 residues. The V and J ends lost 4 bases and 0 bases respectively, with 4 bases between them.